This TCR beta chain was identified during a study of graft-versus-host responses after intestinal transplantation. Across the study: Every recipient underwent anti-thymocyte globulin induction, then tacrolimus and steroids for around three years.

Study findings and constraints: Early post-transplant falls in HvG clones accompanied the peak levels of circulating GvH clones.

In regard to this clone: Its antigen is undetermined.

Clones were sequenced by immunoSEQ multiplex PCR, and TCRdb holds only the in-frame ones, with some missing. The table lists 95,000 to 100,000 clones, roughly 82% of them singletons, with around 1.4% in the top ten. The sequence derives from a human patient who received an intestinal transplant, so some T cells may come from the graft donor. The material sequenced was PBMCs, taken 255 days after intestinal transplant.

CDR3 protein: CASSSRAEPSSYNEQFF. CDR3 nucleotides: TGTGCCAGCAGCTCCCGGGCCGAGCCAAGCTCCTACAATGAGCAGTTCTTC. The chain employs TRBV7-8 and TRBJ2-1; D unclear. The germline V gene has CDR1 SGHVS and CDR2 FQNEAQ. The CDR3 runs 17 residues. The germline V and J ends were trimmed by 4 bases and 0 bases, with 16 bases remaining between them. Filled out from reference TRBV7-8 and TRBJ2-1, the complete variable domain reads GAGVSQSPRYKVAKRGQDVALRCDPISGHVSLFWYQQALGQGPEFLTYFQNEAQLDKSGLPSDRFFAERPEGSVSTLKIQRTQQEDSAVYLCASSSRAEPSSYNEQFFGPGTRLTVL.